This T cell receptor (beta chain) was documented in a study of T cell repertoires in cytomegalovirus infection. Study overall: CMV infection together with matching HLA type was indicated by public TCR beta signatures.

TCRdb reprocessed the reads with MiXCR, giving one entry per CDR3 protein. In the table there are some 400,000 distinct CDR3 sequences, 18% of which are singletons. Germline CDR1 and CDR2: MNHNY and SVGAGI (reference sequence). V gave up 2 bases and J gave up 0 bases, with 8 bases separating them. The length of the CDR3 is 16 residues. Remarks on this clonotype: No antigen is known for it.

Study results and limitations: Dominating the ex vivo response were TCR beta clonotypes that were CMV-specific and HLA-C-restricted.

The sequencing sample was made of PBMCs. This rearrangement joins TRBV6-6 to TRBJ2-6; D remains ambiguous. The sequence was collected from a human donor in good health (CMV status not recorded). Some clones in this sample may be carry-over from other donors' samples. Here the CDR3 DNA reads TGTGCCAGCAGTTACACCCTTGGCTCTGGGGCCAACGTCCTGACTTTC. Amino acid sequence: CASSYTLGSGANVLTF.